These T cell receptor beta chains were read from a single sample in a study of OX40 agonist ivuxolimab in advanced cancers. Sequenced by immunoSEQ multiplex PCR; TCRdb stores in-frame clones only, minus some. The sample shows about 70,000 clones, roughly 83% of them seen only once. Material: CD4+ or CD8+ T cells sorted from blood, obtained in a trial of the OX40 agonist ivuxolimab. The receptors here all came from an adult with an advanced solid tumor such as melanoma, head and neck, liver or kidney cancer. The CDR3 runs from the conserved cysteine through the conserved F or W. The D gene is left open where the match is weak. Some rows have no size entry. The others give once, few or many, or a class for an expanded clone.

j_call clone_size v_call d_call cdr3_aa cdr3_nt
TRBJ2-7 - TRBV11-2 TRBD2 CASSPSASGAKGWQYF TGTGCCAGCAGCCCATCCGCGAGCGGGGCTAAAGGTTGGCAGTACTTC
TRBJ1-1 - TRBV7-9 - CASSRPGENTEAFF TGTGCCAGCAGCCGACCAGGGGAGAACACTGAAGCTTTCTTT
TRBJ2-5 - TRBV7-9 TRBD2 CASKSGSTYQETQYF TGTGCCAGCAAGAGCGGGAGCACATACCAAGAGACCCAGTACTTC
TRBJ1-5 once TRBV30 - CAWSTGYSQPQHF TGTGCCTGGAGTACTGGGTATAGTCAGCCCCAGCATTTT
TRBJ2-1 - TRBV7-9 - CASSLHSYGVYNEQFF TGTGCCAGCAGCTTACATTCGTATGGGGTCTACAATGAGCAGTTCTTC
TRBJ1-1 - TRBV6-6 TRBD1 CASSPGQGGPNTEAFF TGTGCCAGCAGCCCGGGACAGGGGGGTCCGAACACTGAAGCTTTCTTT
TRBJ1-2 - TRBV5-5 TRBD1 CASSSTITGGYGYTF TGTGCCAGCAGCTCGACCATAACAGGGGGTTATGGCTACACCTTC
TRBJ1-2 medium-sized TRBV27 - CASSLYGTNLNYGYTF TGTGCCAGCAGTTTATATGGAACTAACCTTAACTATGGCTACACCTTC
TRBJ1-5 once TRBV6-6 - CASRNTGLDQPQHF TGTGCCAGCAGAAATACAGGGTTGGATCAGCCCCAGCATTTT
TRBJ1-4 - TRBV7-9 TRBD1 CASSGGDRDNEKLFF TGTGCCAGCAGCGGGGGAGACAGGGATAATGAAAAACTGTTTTTT
TRBJ1-2 - TRBV7-7 TRBD1 CASSQEAQGQGNGYTF TGTGCTAGCAGCCAAGAGGCGCAGGGACAGGGAAATGGCTACACCTTC
TRBJ1-3 - TRBV18 - CASSPPAASGNTIYF TGTGCCAGCTCACCACCCGCAGCCTCTGGAAACACCATATATTTT
TRBJ1-6 - TRBV18 - CASSPRGASDNSPLHF TGTGCCAGCTCACCACGGGGGGCCAGTGATAATTCACCCCTCCACTTT
TRBJ2-7 once TRBV30 - CAWRAGGYEQYF TGTGCCTGGAGGGCGGGCGGCTACGAGCAGTACTTC
TRBJ2-1 - TRBV11-1 - CASSLPTAAANEQFF TGTGCCAGCAGCTTACCCACGGCAGCAGCCAATGAGCAGTTCTTC
TRBJ2-7 - TRBV30 - CAWSPAGAYEQYF TGTGCCTGGAGTCCCGCGGGGGCATACGAGCAGTACTTC
TRBJ2-7 - TRBV5-1 TRBD2 CASSRLGGTLGYEQYF TGCGCCAGCAGCCGCCTGGGGGGGACCCTCGGTTACGAGCAGTACTTC
TRBJ1-5 - TRBV19 TRBD1 CASSIETGNQPQHF TGTGCCAGTAGTATTGAGACAGGGAATCAGCCCCAGCATTTT
TRBJ1-3 - TRBV5-1 - CASSSSGRAGNTIYF TGCGCCAGCAGCTCCTCCGGCAGGGCTGGAAACACCATATATTTT
TRBJ2-5 - TRBV5-4 TRBD1 CASSRDSSLRQETQYF TGTGCCAGCAGCCGGGACAGCTCCCTTCGCCAAGAGACCCAGTACTTC
TRBJ1-5 - TRBV18 - CASSPQGNRDQPQHF TGTGCCAGCTCGCCACAGGGAAATCGGGATCAGCCCCAGCATTTT
TRBJ1-4 - TRBV11-3 - CASSLGTGGEKLFF TGTGCCAGCAGCCTCGGGACGGGGGGTGAAAAACTGTTTTTT
TRBJ2-3 - TRBV5-1 - CASSLEGMGEKDTQYF TGCGCCAGCAGCTTGGAAGGCATGGGAGAGAAGGATACGCAGTATTTT
TRBJ1-2 - TRBV7-9 TRBD1 CASSSIRDRTQLGGYTF TGTGCCAGCAGCTCCATCCGGGACAGGACCCAATTAGGTGGCTACACCTTC